This T cell receptor (beta chain) was retrieved from a study of tumor-infiltrating lymphocytes in primary liver carcinoma. Looking at the study overall: The patients had histopathologically diagnosed primary liver carcinoma, and their disease was treated by surgical resection. Study-level points and caveats: CD4+ and CD8+ repertoires could not be compared in these unsorted bulk samples. Tumor-adjacent and tumor-blood pairs shared a smaller degree of overlap than tumor region pairs.

This clonotype appeared once. As yet, its antigen is unknown. The junction differs from germline at one of its ends, possibly a read error. The CDR3 has 14 amino acids. The V gene's germline CDR1 is SGHAT and CDR2 FQDESV (reference sequence). It was unsorted whole blood that yielded blood RNA, and germline DNA was also extracted. The authors made TCR beta cDNA from 500 to 600 ng total RNA with a constant-region primer. Three nested multiplex PCR rounds of slightly modified ARM-PCR generated TCR beta libraries. With TRBV1-TRBV30 forward primers and a C-beta reverse primer, the first two PCR rounds were run for roughly 10 cycles each. MiXCR was run by TCRdb on the multiplex PCR reads, yielding one entry per CDR3 protein. The sample contains about 300,000 distinct CDR3 sequences, approximately 65% of which appear only once.

The sequence was obtained from a man aged 35 to 55 with primary liver carcinoma and hepatitis B virus infection. Material for sequencing was peripheral blood. This chain uses TRBV11-1 with TRBJ2-3; D not certain. The CDR3 is CASGLDRNADTQYF. CDR3 in DNA: TGTGCCAGCGGCTTGGATAGGAATGCAGATACGCAGTATTTT.